These 12 T cell receptor beta chains were sequenced from one sample in a study of shared clonotypes between healthy human individuals. Sequencing used immunoSEQ multiplex PCR; TCRdb keeps in-frame clones, though not all of them. The sample carries 450,000 to 550,000 clones, around 79% recorded once. The sample comprised PBMCs. These receptors all come from a woman aged 40 to 49 in good health. Some clones in this sample may be carry-over from other donors' samples.

The CDR3 sequence is CAISESEKEQFF. Here the CDR3 DNA reads TGTGCCATCAGTGAGTCAGAGAAGGAGCAGTTCTTC. The rearrangement joins TRBV10-3 to TRBJ2-1, with D unresolved. The CDR3 spans 12 residues. V gave up 0 bases and J gave up 10 bases, with 7 bases separating them. The germline CDR1 and CDR2 sequences are ENHRY and SYGVKD.

This clone was seen a handful of times. V and J are TRBV4-2 and TRBJ2-7; D possibly corresponds to TRBD2 (6 bases). Trimming pared 0 bases from V and 0 bases from J, leaving 15 bases between. CDR1 is LGHNA and CDR2 is YNFKEQ in the germline V gene. The CDR3 is made up of 17 amino acids. The CDR3 DNA follows: TGTGCCAGCAGCCAAGAGGGCCCAGCGGGTAGCTCCTACGAGCAGTACTTC. As protein: CASSQEGPAGSSYEQYF.

Comments on this clone: This likely stems from a read error, as it lies one base from a far larger clone. V and J are TRBV30 and TRBJ1-2, with 7 bases lining up with TRBD1. Germline loops: CDR1 GTSNPN, CDR2 SVGIG (reference sequence). The CDR3 is 14 residues long. The V segment lost 4 bases and the J segment 12 bases; nucleotides outside the gene matches: 17. CDR3 protein: CAWNGKGGVGGHTF. CDR3 nucleotide sequence: TGTGCCTGGAACGGCAAAGGTGGCGTAGGGGGCCACACCTTC.

The chain employs TRBV28 and TRBJ1-5; D is perhaps TRBD1 (5 bases). The CDR3 has 17 residues. Between the trimmed V and J ends, which lost 4 bases and 0 bases, there was a span of 16 bases. Germline lookup yields CDR1 MDHEN and CDR2 SYDVKM. The CDR3 here is CASSSTQGDYSNQPQHF. As DNA, the CDR3 is TGTGCCAGCAGTTCTACTCAGGGAGACTATAGCAATCAGCCCCAGCATTTT.

As regards this clone: One base separates it from a far larger clone, so it is likely a read error. This chain connects TRBV2 to TRBJ1-3; D is unclear. Germline CDR1 and CDR2: SNHLY and FYNNEI. The CDR3 is 14 amino acids. CDR3 DNA sequence: TGTGCCAACAGTGTCGGAGGGCCTGGAAACACCATATATTTT. Protein product: CANSVGGPGNTIYF. The full variable domain, completed using reference TRBV2 and TRBJ1-3, is EPEVTQTPSHQVTQMGQEVILRCVPISNHLYFYWYRQILGQKVEFLVSFYNNEISEKSEIFDDQFSVERPDGSNFTLKIRSTKLEDSAMYFCANSVGGPGNTIYFGEGSWLTVV.

The CDR3 nucleotides are TGTGCCAGCAGCCAAGAAGGAGTCTATGGCTACACCTTC. Encoded protein: CASSQEGVYGYTF. V gene TRBV4-2 combines with J gene TRBJ1-2; D call uncertain. The CDR3 totals 13 residues. Between the trimmed V and J ends, which lost 0 bases and 4 bases, there was a span of 6 bases. Germline V gives CDR1 LGHNA, CDR2 YNFKEQ.

The rearrangement uses TRBV9 and TRBJ2-1; TRBD2 matches 8 bases. This CDR3 comprises 16 residues. J gave up 6 bases and V 4 bases, and 12 bases lay outside the gene matches. CDR1 SGDLS and CDR2 YYNGEE come from the germline V gene. CDR3 in DNA: TGTGCCAGCAGCCCCCGTTGGAGCGGGAGTCCCAATGAGCAGTTCTTC. It is translated as CASSPRWSGSPNEQFF.

This chain connects TRBV9 to TRBJ2-1; D unclear. This CDR3 has 14 residues. The germline CDR1 and CDR2 sequences are SGDLS and YYNGEE. V was trimmed by 0 bases and J by 9 bases, leaving 13 bases between them. The DNA for the CDR3 is TGTGCCAGCAGCGTAGAGGCCCTCCCTGGTGAGCAGTTCTTC. Translating it yields CASSVEALPGEQFF. The full variable domain, its missing parts supplied by reference TRBV9 and TRBJ2-1, is DSGVTQTPKHLITATGQRVTLRCSPRSGDLSVYWYQQSLDQGLQFLIQYYNGEERAKGNILERFSAQQFPDLHSELNLSSLELGDSALYFCASSVEALPGEQFFGPGTRLTVL.

The CDR3 coding sequence is TGTGCCAGCTCCCCCGGGCAGGACCCCCTCGGGAGTGAGCAGTTCTTC. This translates into CASSPGQDPLGSEQFF. This chain uses TRBV18 with TRBJ2-1; weak D call: TRBD2 (6 bases). CDR1 and CDR2 from the germline V gene are KGHSH and LQKENI. This CDR3 region has 16 residues. Trimming cost V 6 bases and J 9 bases, with 24 bases left between them.

Remarks on this clone: The sample holds other DNA sequences that translate to the same CDR3. J is TRBJ2-1 and V is TRBV7-2; D uncertain. V shed 1 base and J shed 4 bases, with 5 bases lying between them. CDR3 size: 13 residues. In germline, CDR1 is SGHTA, CDR2 FQGNSA. The CDR3 reads CASSLGQYNEQFF. CDR3 DNA: TGTGCCAGCAGCTTAGGGCAGTACAATGAGCAGTTCTTC. The entire variable domain, with the rest obtained from reference TRBV7-2 and TRBJ2-1, is as follows: GAGVSQSPSNKVTEKGKDVELRCDPISGHTALYWYRQSLGQGLEFLIYFQGNSAPDKSGLPSDRFSAERTGGSVSTLTIQRTQQEDSAVYLCASSLGQYNEQFFGPGTRLTVL.

The genes are TRBV7-9 and TRBJ2-2; unclear D gene. Germline CDR1 reads SEHNR; CDR2 reads FQNEAQ (reference sequence). With 1 base removed from V and 6 bases from J, the gap between germline ends came to 6 bases. The CDR3 covers 13 residues. CDR3 bases: TGTGCCAGCAGCTTAGGACATCCCGGGGAGCTGTTTTTT. Translated, it gives CASSLGHPGELFF.

The gene calls are TRBV5-1 and TRBJ2-5; 7 nucleotides line up with TRBD1. In germline, CDR1 is SGHRS, CDR2 YFSETQ. Germline trimming cut 0 bases from V and 2 bases from J; bases unmatched to any gene: 7. CDR3 length: 16 amino acids. The CDR3 bases are TGCGCCAGCAGCTTGGGCCCCGGGACAGTACAAGAGACCCAGTACTTC. Its translation: CASSLGPGTVQETQYF. Together with reference TRBV5-1 and TRBJ2-5, the CDR3 gives the full variable domain: KAGVTQTPRYLIKTRGQQVTLSCSPISGHRSVSWYQQTPGQGLQFLFEYFSETQRNKGNFPGRFSGRQFSNSRSEMNVSTLELGDSALYLCASSLGPGTVQETQYFGPGTRLLVL.